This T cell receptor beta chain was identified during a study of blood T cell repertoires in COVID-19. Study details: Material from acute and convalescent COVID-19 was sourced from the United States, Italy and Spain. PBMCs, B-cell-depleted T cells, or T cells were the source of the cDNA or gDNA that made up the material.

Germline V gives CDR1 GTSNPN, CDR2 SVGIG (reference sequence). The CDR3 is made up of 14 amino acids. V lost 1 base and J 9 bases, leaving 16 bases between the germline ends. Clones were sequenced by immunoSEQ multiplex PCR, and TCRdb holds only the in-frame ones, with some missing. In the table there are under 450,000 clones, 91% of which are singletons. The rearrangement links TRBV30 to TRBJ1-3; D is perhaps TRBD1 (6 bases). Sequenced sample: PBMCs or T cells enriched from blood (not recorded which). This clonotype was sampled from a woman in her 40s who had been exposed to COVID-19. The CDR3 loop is CAWSATGRGSTIYF. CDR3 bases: TGTGCCTGGAGTGCTACAGGGCGTGGGAGCACCATATATTTT.